Following are 15 T cell receptor beta chains from one sample sequenced in a study of blood T cell repertoires in COVID-19. TCRdb's table, derived via immunoSEQ multiplex PCR, lists solely in-frame clones and lacks some. Seen here are 65,000 or so clones, around four fifths observed once, and the top ten hold approximately 6.8%. The sample comprised peripheral blood. The source of these receptors is a woman aged 45 to 65 with active or convalescent COVID-19.

This chain joins TRBV10-1 and TRBJ2-7; 10 nucleotides align to TRBD1. The CDR3 runs 15 residues. Losses at the gene ends were 0 bases for V and 6 bases for J; bases not matched to a gene: 5. CDR1 is WNHNN and CDR2 is SYGVQD in the germline V gene (reference sequence). CDR3 amino acids: CASSESGTGEGEQYF. As DNA, the CDR3 is TGCGCCAGCAGTGAGTCCGGGACAGGGGAAGGCGAGCAGTACTTC.

The table lists this clone with a few counts. This chain links TRBV7-3 with TRBJ1-1, with D maybe TRBD1 (5 bases). Germline CDR1 and CDR2: SGHTA and FQGTGA. V was shortened by 0 bases and J by 1 base, with 9 bases between the two germline ends. The CDR3 is 15 residues long. The CDR3: CASSLTGPQNTEAFF. The CDR3 region has the DNA TGTGCCAGCAGCTTAACGGGGCCGCAGAACACTGAAGCTTTCTTT.

CDR3 residues: CASSYRGSGTEAFF. In DNA form, the CDR3 reads TGTGCCAGCAGTTATCGGGGAAGTGGGACTGAAGCTTTCTTT. The chain is built from TRBV6-5 and TRBJ1-1, with D unclear. Germline V gives CDR1 MNHEY, CDR2 SVGAGI. Between the trimmed V and J ends, which lost 3 bases and 5 bases, there was a span of 13 bases. This CDR3 comprises 14 residues.

The rearrangement joins TRBV9 to TRBJ1-4; 7 nucleotides match TRBD1. The CDR3 contains 14 residues. Germline values: CDR1 SGDLS, CDR2 YYNGEE. The ends lost 3 bases at V and 4 bases at J; junction bases unmatched: 3. The CDR3 spells CASSAGTDNEKLFF. CDR3 DNA sequence: TGTGCCAGCAGCGCTGGGACAGATAATGAAAAACTGTTTTTT.

The V gene is TRBV7-3, the J gene TRBJ2-1, with 13 bases identical to TRBD2. Germline V gene lookup returns CDR1 SGHTA and CDR2 FQGTGA. This CDR3 spans 15 amino acids. Germline trimming cut 5 bases from V and 7 bases from J; bases unmatched to any gene: 5. As DNA, the CDR3 is TGTGCCAGCAGCGTACTAGCGGGAGGGATAAATGAGCAGTTCTTC. Amino acid sequence: CASSVLAGGINEQFF.

The genes are TRBV3-1 (or the pseudogene TRBV3-2) and TRBJ1-3, with D unclear. The CDR3 length is 14 residues. V was pared by 4 bases and J by 4 bases, with 11 bases between. Per the germline V gene, CDR1 is LGHDT and CDR2 is YNNKEL (reference sequence). The CDR3: CASSPSARGNTIYF. In DNA form, the CDR3 reads TGTGCCAGCAGCCCCAGCGCAAGAGGAAACACCATATATTTT.

The chain employs TRBV6-5 and TRBJ2-7; 9 positions agree with TRBD1. CDR3 length: 12 residues. CDR1 MNHEY and CDR2 SVGAGI come from the germline V gene. After removal of 10 bases from V and 6 bases from J, the junction contained 7 bases not matched to a gene. CDR3 DNA: TGTGCCACAGGGACAGGGTACAGCGAGCAGTACTTC. It specifies CATGTGYSEQYF.

This clone showed up just a few times. The gene calls are TRBV7-2 and TRBJ2-3, with a possible D match to TRBD1 (5 bases). V was shortened by 1 base and J by 2 bases, with 16 bases between the two germline ends. CDR3 size: 17 residues. CDR1 is SGHTA, CDR2 FQGNSA, per germline. CDR3: CASSLDQGRSPTDTQYF. For the CDR3, the DNA is TGTGCCAGCAGCTTAGATCAGGGTCGGTCACCCACAGATACGCAGTATTTT.

The chain recombines TRBV29-1 with TRBJ2-5; the match to TRBD2 covers 12 bases. The trim removed 7 bases at V and 2 bases at J, leaving 5 bases unmatched. The CDR3 contains 14 residues. The germline gives CDR1 SQVTM, CDR2 ANQGSEA. The CDR3 nucleotides read TGCAGCGCGAGGACTAGCGGGGATCAAGAGACCCAGTACTTC. It yields the protein CSARTSGDQETQYF.

The chain has TRBV27 and TRBJ2-2; 11 bases are a match to TRBD1. This CDR3 is built from 14 residues. V trimming: 6 bases; J trimming: 6 bases; junction bases outside the gene matches: 3. Per the germline V gene, CDR1 is MNHEY and CDR2 is SMNVEV (reference sequence). This CDR3 reads CASSRDRGAGELFF. CDR3 nucleotides: TGTGCCAGCAGCAGGGACAGGGGGGCCGGGGAGCTGTTTTTT.

This rearrangement joins TRBV30 to TRBJ1-2; no clear D. V shed 4 bases and J shed 2 bases, with 11 bases lying between them. The CDR3 sequence is 13 residues long. CDR1 and CDR2 (germline): GTSNPN, SVGIG (reference sequence). The CDR3 bases are TGTGCCTGGACCCCAGGTGGAAACTATGGCTACACCTTC. It codes for CAWTPGGNYGYTF. Filled out from reference TRBV30 and TRBJ1-2, the complete variable domain reads SQTIHQWPATLVQPVGSPLSLECTVEGTSNPNLYWYRQAAGRGLQLLFYSVGIGQISSEVPQNLSASRPQDRQFILSSKKLLLSDSGFYLCAWTPGGNYGYTFGSGTRLTVV.

The rearrangement uses TRBV29-1 and TRBJ1-2, with TRBD1 identical over 9 bases. Per germline, CDR1 SQVTM and CDR2 ANQGSEA. After removal of 6 bases from V and 4 bases from J, the junction contained 15 bases not matched to a gene. This CDR3 contains 16 residues. CDR3 region: CSVGADRGTVLYGYTF. The CDR3 nucleotides are TGCAGCGTGGGGGCGGACAGGGGTACTGTACTCTATGGCTACACCTTC.

This clone was observed many times. The identical CDR3 is also encoded by other nucleotide sequences in the sample. The V and J genes are TRBV4-2 and TRBJ2-3, with TRBD2 matching 10 bases. CDR1 and CDR2 from the germline V gene are LGHNA and YNFKEQ. The CDR3 has 16 residues. V lost 3 bases to trimming and J lost 2 bases; unmatched junction nucleotides: 5. The CDR3, as DNA: TGTGCCAGCAGCCAGGGAAGCGGGAGGGCCACAGATACGCAGTATTTT. This gives the protein CASSQGSGRATDTQYF.

The rearrangement joins TRBV9 to TRBJ1-2; D is perhaps TRBD1 (6 bases). This CDR3 comprises 13 residues. CDR1 and CDR2 (germline): SGDLS, YYNGEE. The ends were cut back, 0 bases at V and 5 bases at J, with 8 bases in the middle. The CDR3 loop reads CASSVDRDYGYTF. The DNA of the CDR3 is TGTGCCAGCAGCGTAGACAGGGATTATGGCTACACCTTC.

The V gene is TRBV5-4, the J gene TRBJ2-7, with 9 bases fitting TRBD2. Germline loops: CDR1 SGHNT, CDR2 YYREEE (reference sequence). The CDR3 loop spans 16 amino acids. With 0 bases clipped from V and 2 bases from J, the junction kept 6 bases outside the gene matches. The CDR3 loop reads CASSLDVAGGPYEQYF. CDR3 coding DNA: TGTGCCAGCAGCTTGGACGTGGCGGGAGGGCCCTACGAGCAGTACTTC.